What follows are 17 T cell receptor beta chains derived from one specimen sequenced in a study of T cell repertoires in ileal Crohn's disease. Here immunoSEQ multiplex PCR was the method, and the copy in TCRdb shows in-frame clones only, minus some. The sample has roughly 6,600 clones, over 75% seen once. Regarding time point: inflamed ileum from the surgical specimen. The sample taken for sequencing was ileal tissue. Every receptor here comes from an adult with Crohn's disease.

CDR3 amino acids: CASSANWETQYF. The CDR3 bases are TGTGCCAGCAGCGCCAACTGGGAGACCCAGTACTTC. The V and J genes are TRBV7-9 and TRBJ2-5; D remains ambiguous. The CDR3 contains 12 residues. The germline CDR1 and CDR2 sequences are SEHNR and FQNEAQ (reference sequence). Trimming stripped 5 bases from V and 5 bases from J, with 9 bases between.

This clone was counted once. The V gene is TRBV2, the J gene TRBJ1-1, with D unclear. V dropped 5 bases and J dropped 6 bases, with 13 bases sitting between them. Germline CDR1 SNHLY, CDR2 FYNNEI. The CDR3 extends over 13 amino acids. The CDR3 sequence: CASSPSILAEAFF. The DNA for the CDR3 is TGTGCCAGCAGTCCCAGTATACTCGCTGAAGCTTTCTTT.

The chain combines TRBV30 with TRBJ1-3; the D is unclear. This CDR3 has 14 residues. CDR1 GTSNPN and CDR2 SVGIG come from the germline V gene (reference sequence). Trimming took 2 bases from V and 0 from J, leaving 8 bases between them. Written as DNA, the CDR3 is TGTGCCTGGAGTACGGAAATCTCTGGAAACACCATATATTTT. The encoded protein is CAWSTEISGNTIYF.

The chain uses TRBV28 and TRBJ2-2; 7 positions match TRBD1. Germline lookup yields CDR1 MDHEN and CDR2 SYDVKM. The CDR3 is 14 amino acids. J lost 9 bases, V lost 5 bases, and 9 bases had no gene match. The CDR3 DNA follows: TGTGCCAGCAGTGGGGGCAGGGGGACGCGGGAGCTGTTTTTT. Translated: CASSGGRGTRELFF.

This rearrangement joins TRBV11-2 to TRBJ2-3, with 9 bases identical to TRBD2. Germline loops: CDR1 SGHAT, CDR2 FQNNGV. The V and J ends lost 6 bases and 2 bases, in that order; junction bases with no gene match: 15. This CDR3 is 18 amino acids long. DNA for the CDR3: TGTGCCAGCAGTCGGAGACTAGCGGCCTTTCAATTCACAGATACGCAGTATTTT. This codes for CASSRRLAAFQFTDTQYF.

This clone was picked up a small number of times. CDR3 sequence: CASRDSREQFF. CDR3 in DNA: TGTGCCAGCAGGGACTCCCGGGAGCAGTTCTTC. The chain recombines TRBV2 with TRBJ2-1; TRBD2 is a possible D gene (5 bases). The V gene lost 6 bases and the J gene lost 10 bases, with 10 bases spanning the gap. CDR1 and CDR2 from the germline V gene are SNHLY and FYNNEI. The CDR3 is 11 amino acids. The variable domain in full, with the rest retrieved from reference TRBV2 and TRBJ2-1, is EPEVTQTPSHQVTQMGQEVILRCVPISNHLYFYWYRQILGQKVEFLVSFYNNEISEKSEIFDDQFSVERPDGSNFTLKIRSTKLEDSAMYFCASRDSREQFFGPGTRLTVL.

The chain is built from TRBV30 and TRBJ2-2; D is perhaps TRBD2 (5 bases). Trimming left V 0 bases short and J 7 bases short, with 15 bases between. Per germline, CDR1 GTSNPN and CDR2 SVGIG (reference sequence). The CDR3 covers 15 residues. The CDR3 region is CAWSVLTGGIGELFF. CDR3 DNA: TGTGCCTGGAGTGTCTTGACCGGAGGAATCGGGGAGCTGTTTTTT.

The table lists this clone with a count of one. V usage is TRBV5-4 and J usage is TRBJ1-2, with D possibly matching TRBD1 (5 bases). CDR1 is SGHNT, CDR2 YYREEE, per germline (reference sequence). This CDR3 contains 15 residues. Trimming shortened V by 4 bases and J by 8 bases, and 21 bases separated the two germline ends. The CDR3 DNA reads TGTGCCAGCAGCCGACCACAGGTGAACGATCAAGGCTACACCTTC. This translates into CASSRPQVNDQGYTF.

This chain uses TRBV5-1 with TRBJ2-3; D may match TRBD1 or TRBD2 (5 bases each). V was clipped by 0 bases and J by 0 bases, with 11 bases between them. This CDR3 contains 16 residues. Germline-derived CDR1 and CDR2 are SGHRS and YFSETQ. The CDR3 loop reads CASSLEGTTSTDTQYF. CDR3 DNA: TGCGCCAGCAGCTTGGAAGGGACCACTAGCACAGATACGCAGTATTTT. Together with reference TRBV5-1 and TRBJ2-3, the CDR3 gives the full variable domain: KAGVTQTPRYLIKTRGQQVTLSCSPISGHRSVSWYQQTPGQGLQFLFEYFSETQRNKGNFPGRFSGRQFSNSRSEMNVSTLELGDSALYLCASSLEGTTSTDTQYFGPGTRLTVL.

The chain links TRBV7-9 to TRBJ2-6; D remains unclear. Trimming left V 5 bases short and J 2 bases short, with 10 bases between. CDR1 and CDR2 from the germline V gene are SEHNR and FQNEAQ (reference sequence). CDR3 length: 15 amino acids. The CDR3 DNA reads as TGTGCCAGCAGCCCTGGAGACCCTGGGGCCAACGTCCTGACTTTC. It yields the protein CASSPGDPGANVLTF.

The V and J genes are TRBV6-1 and TRBJ2-7; a possible D gene is TRBD1 (7 bases). Germline-derived CDR1 and CDR2 are MNHNS and SASEGT. This CDR3 contains 15 residues. V was cut by 7 bases and J by 6 bases, with 22 bases left in between. CDR3 residues: CASTAGTAFPFEQYF. CDR3 sequence (DNA): TGTGCCAGCACCGCGGGGACAGCGTTCCCCTTCGAGCAGTACTTC.

This clone is deemed medium-sized. The CDR3 sequence is CASSLETYGYTF. The DNA for the CDR3 is TGTGCCAGCAGCTTGGAAACCTATGGCTACACCTTC. The chain employs TRBV5-6 and TRBJ1-2; no reliable D call. The germline V gene encodes CDR1 SGHDT and CDR2 YYEEEE. Trimming removed 0 bases from V and 4 bases from J, with 4 bases in between. CDR3 length: 12 residues.

In DNA form, the CDR3 reads TGTGCTAGTGTGAAGGGGAACTATGGCTACACCTTC. Amino acids: CASVKGNYGYTF. The chain joins TRBV30 to TRBJ1-2, with TRBD1 as a possible D gene (5 bases). Germline V gives CDR1 GTSNPN, CDR2 SVGIG (reference sequence). The CDR3 has 12 residues.

The chain recombines TRBV6-5 with TRBJ2-7; 9 bases align to TRBD1. This CDR3 contains 15 residues. The trim removed 0 bases at V and 4 bases at J, leaving 4 bases unmatched. CDR1 is MNHEY, CDR2 SVGAGI, per germline. The CDR3 nucleotides are TGTGCCAGCAGTTACTCGGGACAGGGCTTTTACGAGCAGTACTTC. Translation gives CASSYSGQGFYEQYF.

The rearrangement uses TRBV5-1 and TRBJ2-2; tentative D call: TRBD1 (5 bases). Trimming left V 1 base short and J 5 bases short, with 9 bases between. CDR3 length: 14 residues. The germline V gene has CDR1 SGHRS and CDR2 YFSETQ. CDR3 in DNA: TGCGCCAGCAGCTTGATGCCAGGGACCGGGGAGCTGTTTTTT. Protein product: CASSLMPGTGELFF.

The chain employs TRBV2 and TRBJ2-1; 12 nucleotides agree with TRBD2. Per germline, CDR1 SNHLY and CDR2 FYNNEI. The CDR3 spans 15 residues. V was pared by 4 bases and J by 10 bases, with 8 bases of the junction left unmatched. CDR3 loop: CASSVLAGGPEEQFF. Here the CDR3 DNA reads TGTGCCAGCAGTGTTCTAGCGGGGGGGCCGGAGGAGCAGTTCTTC.

The chain carries TRBV5-4 and TRBJ2-7; D may be TRBD1 or TRBD2 (5 bases each). Trimming cost V 1 base and J 7 bases, with 15 bases left between them. Germline V gives CDR1 SGHNT, CDR2 YYREEE (reference sequence). The CDR3 is made up of 14 amino acids. The CDR3 spells CASSLIGGPGEQYF. The CDR3 nucleotides are TGTGCCAGCAGCTTGATTGGGGGTCCTGGAGAGCAGTACTTC.